Below are 22 T cell receptor beta chains sequenced from a single sample in a study of cytomegalovirus exposure and HLA in healthy donors. The PCR employed 60 Vbeta primers together with 13 Jbeta primers. Produced via immunoSEQ multiplex PCR; TCRdb's table is partial and in-frame only. The repertoire has approximately 280,000 clones, 75% to 90% of them found once; the top ten carry 3.5% to 4%. The sample taken for sequencing was PBMCs. The receptors were gathered from a middle-aged man in good health and CMV-seropositive.

The chain couples TRBV28 to TRBJ1-2; D gene unclear. Germline values: CDR1 MDHEN, CDR2 SYDVKM. This CDR3 is 14 amino acids long. Trimming removed 6 bases from V and 8 bases from J, with 19 bases in between. DNA of the CDR3: TGTGCCAGCAGATTAGGTGGCAAGACGGGGGGCTACACCTTC. This gives the protein CASRLGGKTGGYTF.

This chain connects TRBV7-6 to TRBJ1-1; TRBD1 is a possible D gene (5 bases). This CDR3 is 14 amino acids long. CDR1 is SGHVS, CDR2 FNYEAQ, per germline. Trimming left V 6 bases short and J 4 bases short, with 15 bases between. CDR3 bases: TGTGCCAGCAGAGGGGCGGGGGGTGGCACTGAAGCTTTCTTT. Its protein is CASRGAGGGTEAFF.

This clone is a singleton in its sample. The V call is TRBV18, the J call TRBJ2-7; TRBD2 is a possible D gene (5 bases). V lost 4 bases, J lost 0 bases, and 10 bases lay in between. The V gene's germline CDR1 is KGHSH and CDR2 LQKENI. This CDR3 is 14 amino acids long. DNA for the CDR3: TGTGCCAGCTCACGCCCGGGGAACTCCTACGAGCAGTACTTC. It is translated as CASSRPGNSYEQYF.

Of note for this clone: In the same sample, other DNA sequences code for this CDR3. The genes are TRBV29-1 and TRBJ1-1; no clear D. Germline V gene lookup returns CDR1 SQVTM and CDR2 ANQGSEA. The CDR3 totals 17 residues. Trimming cost V 5 bases and J 1 base, with 23 bases left between them. The CDR3 loop is CSVSTSGERHTNTEAFF. DNA of the CDR3: TGCAGCGTTTCTACAAGCGGGGAACGGCATACGAACACTGAAGCTTTCTTT.

The rearrangement joins TRBV2 to TRBJ2-5; a weak D match, TRBD2 (7 bases). This CDR3 region has 15 residues. In germline, CDR1 is SNHLY, CDR2 FYNNEI. Deletions cut 7 bases from V and 11 bases from J, with 26 bases between. The CDR3 DNA follows: TGTGCCAGCATGGGGGGGCTAGGGAGGGAAAGGCAGCAGTACTTC. It encodes CASMGGLGRERQQYF.

This chain links TRBV9 with TRBJ2-6, with 10 bases matching TRBD1. Germline lookup yields CDR1 SGDLS and CDR2 YYNGEE. Trimming took 4 bases from V and 2 from J; bases not matched to a gene: 3. This CDR3 is built from 16 residues. The CDR3 sequence: CASSPGTGAGANVLTF. The CDR3 coding sequence is TGTGCCAGCAGCCCTGGGACAGGGGCTGGGGCCAACGTCCTGACTTTC. The full variable domain, in which reference TRBV9 and TRBJ2-6 provide the parts outside the CDR3, is DSGVTQTPKHLITATGQRVTLRCSPRSGDLSVYWYQQSLDQGLQFLIQYYNGEERAKGNILERFSAQQFPDLHSELNLSSLELGDSALYFCASSPGTGAGANVLTFGAGSRLTVL.

The chain combines TRBV15 with TRBJ1-1, with a tentative D call TRBD1 (6 bases). CDR3 size: 13 residues. Trimming pared 3 bases from V and 5 bases from J, leaving 10 bases between. The V gene's germline CDR1 is LNHNV and CDR2 YYDKDF (reference sequence). The CDR3 sequence: CATSRGGPTEAFF. CDR3 in DNA: TGTGCCACCAGCAGGGGGGGGCCTACTGAAGCTTTCTTT.

About this clone itself: Germline and junction disagree at one end, which may indicate a read error. The chain joins TRBV7-9 to TRBJ1-1, with TRBD1 identical over 8 bases. The CDR3 consists of 17 residues. Germline loops: CDR1 SEHNR, CDR2 FQNEAQ (reference sequence). CDR3 loop: CSSSGQGQVGEGTEAFF. As DNA, the CDR3 is TGTTCCAGCAGCGGCCAGGGACAGGTCGGAGAAGGGACTGAAGCTTTCTTT. Full variable domain (outside the CDR3, taken from reference TRBV7-9 and TRBJ1-1): DTGVSQNPRHKITKRGQNVTFRCDPISEHNRLYWYRQTLGQGPEFLTYFQNEAQLEKSRLLSDRFSAERPKGSFSTLEIQRTEQGDSAMYLCSSSGQGQVGEGTEAFFGQGTRLTVV.

V gene TRBV7-9 combines with J gene TRBJ2-7, with TRBD1 matching over 7 bases. The germline V gene has CDR1 SEHNR and CDR2 FQNEAQ (reference sequence). With 2 bases clipped from V and 2 bases from J, the junction kept 15 bases outside the gene matches. There are 18 residues in the CDR3. The DNA of the CDR3 is TGTGCCAGCAGCTTATCTTTTACAGGGGACGGGGTCGCCTACGAGCAGTACTTC. Protein: CASSLSFTGDGVAYEQYF.

The chain joins TRBV5-1 to TRBJ2-1; D unclear. The CDR3 runs 13 residues. V dropped 4 bases and J dropped 8 bases, with 13 bases sitting between them. Germline V CDR1 and CDR2: SGHRS, YFSETQ. CDR3 nucleotide sequence: TGCGCCAGCAGCCAGGCCGGTTGGGATGAGCAGTTCTTC. Residues: CASSQAGWDEQFF.

A single count supports this clone. This rearrangement joins TRBV25-1 to TRBJ2-3, with a weak D call TRBD1 (5 bases). The V end was cut by 2 bases, the J end by 2 bases, with 8 bases between. The CDR3 length is 14 residues. From germline, CDR1 is MGHDK and CDR2 SYGVNS. The CDR3 DNA follows: TGTGCCAGCAGTGAAGTAGGGGCCACAGATACGCAGTATTTT. Protein sequence: CASSEVGATDTQYF.

The V and J genes are TRBV6-5 and TRBJ2-3; D remains ambiguous. V lost 3 bases to trimming and J lost 2 bases, with 9 bases between them. This CDR3 has 14 residues. Germline values: CDR1 MNHEY, CDR2 SVGAGI. CDR3 bases: TGTGCCAGCAGTTATGATTCAGTCACAGATACGCAGTATTTT. It codes for CASSYDSVTDTQYF.

This clone was counted a few times. The J gene is TRBJ2-3, the V gene TRBV5-1; 11 bases line up with TRBD2. Germline CDR1 and CDR2: SGHRS and YFSETQ. Trimming at V came to 4 bases and at J to 0 bases, leaving 4 bases not matched to a gene. This CDR3 is built from 16 residues. The CDR3 here is CASSPGLAESTDTQYF. In nucleotides, the CDR3 is TGCGCCAGCAGCCCGGGACTAGCGGAGAGCACAGATACGCAGTATTTT. The full variable domain, rest sourced from reference TRBV5-1 and TRBJ2-3, is KAGVTQTPRYLIKTRGQQVTLSCSPISGHRSVSWYQQTPGQGLQFLFEYFSETQRNKGNFPGRFSGRQFSNSRSEMNVSTLELGDSALYLCASSPGLAESTDTQYFGPGTRLTVL.

A single count supports this clone. This chain uses TRBV5-4 with TRBJ1-1; 7 bases match TRBD1. This CDR3 contains 14 residues. The germline CDR1 and CDR2 sequences are SGHNT and YYREEE (reference sequence). After removal of 5 bases from V and 6 bases from J, the junction contained 10 bases not matched to a gene. The CDR3 region is CASRSDRVLAEAFF. Written as DNA, the CDR3 is TGTGCCAGCAGATCAGACAGGGTTTTAGCTGAAGCTTTCTTT.

The chain has TRBV19 and TRBJ1-5; possible D gene TRBD1, 5 bases. CDR1 and CDR2 from the germline V gene are LNHDA and SQIVND (reference sequence). Trimming shortened V by 5 bases and J by 10 bases, and 12 bases separated the two germline ends. There are 12 residues in the CDR3. The CDR3 is CASSGGLSPQHF. CDR3 in DNA: TGTGCCAGTAGTGGGGGACTTTCTCCCCAGCATTTT.

This clone was recorded only once. The rearrangement links TRBV6-6 to TRBJ2-7, with D possibly being TRBD1 (6 bases). This CDR3 is 14 amino acids long. Germline V gene lookup returns CDR1 MNHNY and CDR2 SVGAGI (reference sequence). V gave up 1 base and J gave up 3 bases, with 10 bases separating them. The CDR3 sequence: CASSYFGQLYEQYF. The CDR3 nucleotides are TGTGCCAGCAGTTACTTCGGACAGCTCTACGAGCAGTACTTC.

The chain uses TRBV27 and TRBJ2-6; TRBD2 aligns across 7 bases. The length of the CDR3 is 14 residues. Losses at the gene ends were 3 bases for V and 7 bases for J; bases not matched to a gene: 3. CDR1 MNHEY and CDR2 SMNVEV come from the germline V gene (reference sequence). The CDR3 DNA reads as TGTGCCAGCAGTTTGTCGGGGGGAGCCAACGTCCTGACTTTC. Translated: CASSLSGGANVLTF.

J is TRBJ2-7 and V is TRBV7-2; 9 bases map to TRBD1. CDR1 is SGHTA and CDR2 is FQGNSA in the germline V gene. The CDR3 consists of 14 residues. V shed 5 bases and J 7 bases; nucleotides not matched to a gene: 9. The CDR3 is CASSMTGGEVEQYF. The DNA for the CDR3 is TGTGCCAGCAGCATGACAGGGGGGGAGGTAGAGCAGTACTTC. The full variable domain, in which reference TRBV7-2 and TRBJ2-7 provide the parts outside the CDR3, is GAGVSQSPSNKVTEKGKDVELRCDPISGHTALYWYRQSLGQGLEFLIYFQGNSAPDKSGLPSDRFSAERTGGSVSTLTIQRTQQEDSAVYLCASSMTGGEVEQYFGPGTRLTVT.

This chain connects TRBV28 to TRBJ2-3; the match to TRBD2 covers 9 bases. J gave up 4 bases and V 6 bases, and 11 bases lay outside the gene matches. The CDR3 length is 16 residues. Germline CDR1 is MDHEN and CDR2 is SYDVKM. This CDR3 is CASRTGGLAYSDTQYF. The CDR3 nucleotides read TGTGCCAGCAGGACCGGGGGACTAGCTTACTCAGATACGCAGTATTTT.

The chain links TRBV4-3 to TRBJ2-1; 9 positions agree with TRBD2. CDR3 length: 13 amino acids. The germline CDR1 and CDR2 sequences are LGHNA and YSLEER. With 2 bases clipped from V and 9 bases from J, the junction kept 2 bases outside the gene matches. Here the CDR3 reads CASSQLSGGEQFF. The CDR3, as DNA: TGCGCCAGCAGCCAACTTAGCGGGGGTGAGCAGTTCTTC.

The chain employs TRBV15 and TRBJ2-4; D might be TRBD1 (5 bases). The CDR3 totals 16 residues. Germline loops: CDR1 LNHNV, CDR2 YYDKDF (reference sequence). Trimming cost V 0 bases and J 4 bases, with 13 bases left between them. Here the CDR3 reads CATSRDWAGKKNIQYF. The CDR3 bases are TGTGCCACCAGCAGAGATTGGGCAGGGAAAAAAAACATTCAGTACTTC. The variable domain in full, completed from reference TRBV15 and TRBJ2-4, reads DAMVIQNPRYQVTQFGKPVTLSCSQTLNHNVMYWYQQKSSQAPKLLFHYYDKDFNNEADTPDNFQSRRPNTSFCFLDIRSPGLGDTAMYLCATSRDWAGKKNIQYFGAGTRLSVL.

The chain joins TRBV14 to TRBJ1-3, with TRBD1 matching 11 bases. Looked up from germline, CDR1 is SGHDN and CDR2 is FVKESK. The CDR3 totals 12 residues. The J segment lost 5 bases and the V segment lost 11 bases, leaving 2 bases of the junction unmatched. CDR3 loop: CAGQGARNTIYF. As DNA, the CDR3 is TGTGCCGGACAGGGGGCGCGAAACACCATATATTTT.